This T cell receptor beta chain comes out of a study of blood T cell repertoires in COVID-19. V was trimmed by 7 bases and J by 9 bases, leaving 18 bases between them. The CDR3 totals 13 residues. Germline loops: CDR1 MNHEY, CDR2 SMNVEV (reference sequence). The repertoire was sequenced with immunoSEQ multiplex PCR; TCRdb's copy has only in-frame clones and lacks some. Among some 500,000 clones listed, roughly 91% were seen once. This receptor was obtained from a woman between 45 and 60 years old with COVID-19, enrolled during active disease. Sequenced material: peripheral blood. V usage is TRBV27 and J usage is TRBJ1-1; possible D gene TRBD1, 6 bases. CDR3 DNA sequence: TGTGCCAGCACCCCGGGGGAGGGGGGGAAAGCTTTCTTT. It is translated as CASTPGEGGKAFF.